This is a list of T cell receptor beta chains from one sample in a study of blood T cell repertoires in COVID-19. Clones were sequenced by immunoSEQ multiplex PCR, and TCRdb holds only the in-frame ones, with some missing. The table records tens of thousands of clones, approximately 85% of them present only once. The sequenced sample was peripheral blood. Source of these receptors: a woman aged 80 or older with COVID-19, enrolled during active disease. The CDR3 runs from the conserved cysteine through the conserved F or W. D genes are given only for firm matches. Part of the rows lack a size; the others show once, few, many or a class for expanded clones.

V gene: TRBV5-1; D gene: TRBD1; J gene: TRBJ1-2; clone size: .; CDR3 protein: CASSSTGGAGGYTF; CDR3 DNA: TGCGCCAGCAGCAGTACAGGGGGCGCAGGTGGCTACACCTTC
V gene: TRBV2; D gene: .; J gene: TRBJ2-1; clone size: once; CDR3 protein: CASSPRGNNEQFF; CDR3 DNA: TGTGCCAGCAGCCCTAGGGGAAACAATGAGCAGTTCTTC
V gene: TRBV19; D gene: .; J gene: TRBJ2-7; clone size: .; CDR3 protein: CASSRGYEQYF; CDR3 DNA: TGTGCCAGTAGTAGAGGATACGAGCAGTACTTC
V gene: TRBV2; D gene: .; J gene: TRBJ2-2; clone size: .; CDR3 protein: CASTQSKPNTGELFF; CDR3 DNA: TGTGCCAGTACCCAAAGCAAGCCCAACACCGGGGAGCTGTTTTTT
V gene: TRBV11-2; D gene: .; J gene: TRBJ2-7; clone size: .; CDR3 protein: CASSLGEAYEQYF; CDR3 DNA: TGTGCCAGCAGCTTAGGGGAGGCCTACGAGCAGTACTTC
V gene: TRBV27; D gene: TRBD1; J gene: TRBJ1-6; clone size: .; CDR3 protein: CASSLRGTGDSPLHF; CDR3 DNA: TGTGCCAGCAGTTTAAGGGGGACAGGGGATTCACCCCTCCACTTT
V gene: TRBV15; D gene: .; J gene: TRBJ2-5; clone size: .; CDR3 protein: CATSRGTRGRETQYF; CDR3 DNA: TGTGCCACCAGCAGAGGCACCCGGGGGAGGGAGACCCAGTACTTC
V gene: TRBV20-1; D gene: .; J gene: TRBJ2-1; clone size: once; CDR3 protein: CSALYNEQFF; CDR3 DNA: TGCAGTGCCCTCTACAATGAGCAGTTCTTC
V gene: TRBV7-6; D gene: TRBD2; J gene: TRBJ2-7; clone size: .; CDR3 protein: CASRFGLAGGYEQYF; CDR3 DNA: TGTGCCAGCAGATTCGGACTAGCGGGAGGGTACGAGCAGTACTTC
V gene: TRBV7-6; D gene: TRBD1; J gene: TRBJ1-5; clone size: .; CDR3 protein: CASSPGTDFNQPQHF; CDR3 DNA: TGTGCCAGCAGCCCGGGGACAGACTTCAATCAGCCCCAGCATTTT
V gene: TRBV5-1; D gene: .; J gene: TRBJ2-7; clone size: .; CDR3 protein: CASSFGLSSYEQYF; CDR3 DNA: TGCGCCAGCAGCTTCGGACTGAGCTCCTACGAGCAGTACTTC
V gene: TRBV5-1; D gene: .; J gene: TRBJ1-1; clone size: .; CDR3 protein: CASSLDVMNTEAFF; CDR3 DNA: TGCGCCAGCAGCTTGGATGTTATGAACACTGAAGCTTTCTTT
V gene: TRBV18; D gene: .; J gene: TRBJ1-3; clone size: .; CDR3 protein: CASSPPGTGNTIYF; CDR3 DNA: TGTGCCAGCTCACCGCCTGGGACAGGAAACACCATATATTTT
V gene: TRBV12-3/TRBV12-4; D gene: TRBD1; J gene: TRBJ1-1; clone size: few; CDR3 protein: CASSNQGDTEAFF; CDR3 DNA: TGTGCCAGCAGCAACCAGGGGGACACTGAAGCTTTCTTT
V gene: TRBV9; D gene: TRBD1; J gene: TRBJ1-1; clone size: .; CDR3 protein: CASSVTDRERGEAFF; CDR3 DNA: TGTGCCAGCAGCGTAACAGACAGGGAGAGAGGTGAAGCTTTCTTT
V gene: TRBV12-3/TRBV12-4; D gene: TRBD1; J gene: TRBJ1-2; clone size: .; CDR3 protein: CASSRQGADGYTF; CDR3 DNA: TGTGCCAGCAGCCGGCAGGGGGCGGATGGCTACACCTTC
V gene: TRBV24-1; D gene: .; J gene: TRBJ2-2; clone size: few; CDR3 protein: CATSDSVTNTGELFF; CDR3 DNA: TGTGCCACCAGTGATTCGGTAACTAACACCGGGGAGCTGTTTTTT
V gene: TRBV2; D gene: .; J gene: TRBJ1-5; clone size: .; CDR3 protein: CASSEARGNQPQHF; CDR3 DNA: TGTGCCAGCAGTGAAGCTAGGGGAAATCAGCCCCAGCATTTT
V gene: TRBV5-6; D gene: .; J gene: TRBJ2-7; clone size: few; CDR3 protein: CASARQGGIPYEQYF; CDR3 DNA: TGTGCCAGCGCCAGGCAAGGCGGGATTCCCTACGAGCAGTACTTC
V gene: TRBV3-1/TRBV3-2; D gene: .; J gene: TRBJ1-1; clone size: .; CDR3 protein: CASSGGGEAFF; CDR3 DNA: TGTGCCAGCTCAGGCGGAGGTGAAGCTTTCTTT
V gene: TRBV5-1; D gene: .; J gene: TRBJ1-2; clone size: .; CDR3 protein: CASSIQTPLDYGYTF; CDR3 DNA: TGCGCCAGCAGCATACAGACCCCTTTGGACTATGGCTACACCTTC